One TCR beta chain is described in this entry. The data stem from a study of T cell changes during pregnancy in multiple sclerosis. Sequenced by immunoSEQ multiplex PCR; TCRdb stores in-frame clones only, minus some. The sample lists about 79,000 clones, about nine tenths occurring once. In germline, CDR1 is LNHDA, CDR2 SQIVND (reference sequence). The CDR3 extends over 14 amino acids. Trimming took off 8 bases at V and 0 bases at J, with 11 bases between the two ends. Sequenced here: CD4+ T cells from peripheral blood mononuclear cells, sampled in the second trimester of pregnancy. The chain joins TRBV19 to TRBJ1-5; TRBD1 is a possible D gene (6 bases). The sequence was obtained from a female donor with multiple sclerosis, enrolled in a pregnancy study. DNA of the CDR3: TGTGCCAGTCGGGACATTTCTAGCAATCAGCCCCAGCATTTT. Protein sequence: CASRDISSNQPQHF.